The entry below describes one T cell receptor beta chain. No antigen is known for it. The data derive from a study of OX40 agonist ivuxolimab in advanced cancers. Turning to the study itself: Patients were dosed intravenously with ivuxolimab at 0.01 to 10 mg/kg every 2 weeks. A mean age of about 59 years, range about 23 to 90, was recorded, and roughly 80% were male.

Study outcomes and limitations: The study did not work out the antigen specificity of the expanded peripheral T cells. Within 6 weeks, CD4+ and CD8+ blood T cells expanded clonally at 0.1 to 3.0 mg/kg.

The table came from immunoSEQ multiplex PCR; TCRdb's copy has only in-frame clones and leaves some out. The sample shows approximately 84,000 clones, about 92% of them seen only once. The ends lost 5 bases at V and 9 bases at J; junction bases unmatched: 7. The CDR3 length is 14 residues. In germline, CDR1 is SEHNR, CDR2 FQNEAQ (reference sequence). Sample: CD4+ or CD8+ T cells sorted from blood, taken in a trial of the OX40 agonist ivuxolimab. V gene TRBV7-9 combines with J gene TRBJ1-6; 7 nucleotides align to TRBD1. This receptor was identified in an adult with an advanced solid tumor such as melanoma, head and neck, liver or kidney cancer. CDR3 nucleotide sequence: TGTGCCAGCAGCCAACAGGGGAACGGTTCACCCCTCCACTTT. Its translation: CASSQQGNGSPLHF.